A single sample is the source of the 29 T cell receptor beta chains below, sequenced in a study of blood T cell repertoires in COVID-19. The assay was immunoSEQ multiplex PCR, and TCRdb's table has in-frame clones only and misses some. The sample lists fewer than 20,000 clones, about 81% occurring once. The source material was peripheral blood. The source is a man aged 35-49 years with active or convalescent COVID-19.

This clone has a single count. V and J are TRBV10-1 and TRBJ2-2; D may be TRBD1 (6 bases). V gave up 6 bases and J gave up 0 bases, with 11 bases separating them. The germline V gene has CDR1 WNHNN and CDR2 SYGVQD (reference sequence). The CDR3 has 15 amino acids. The CDR3 DNA sequence: TGCGCCAGCAGAGGGGACAATACGAACACCGGGGAGCTGTTTTTT. Its translation is CASRGDNTNTGELFF.

The V call is TRBV7-2, the J call TRBJ2-3; 8 positions agree with TRBD1. Trimming took 5 bases from V and 1 from J; bases not matched to a gene: 14. The CDR3 is made up of 18 amino acids. Germline loops: CDR1 SGHTA, CDR2 FQGNSA. The CDR3 sequence is CASSPLRGQGGGTDTQYF. DNA of the CDR3: TGTGCCAGCAGCCCACTCAGAGGACAGGGCGGGGGCACAGATACGCAGTATTTT.

The rearrangement links TRBV27 to TRBJ2-1; no firm D call. Germline CDR1 is MNHEY and CDR2 is SMNVEV (reference sequence). V was trimmed by 7 bases and J by 1 base, leaving 5 bases between them. The CDR3 totals 12 residues. The CDR3 is CASKSSYNEQFF. The CDR3 nucleotides read TGTGCCAGCAAATCGTCCTACAATGAGCAGTTCTTC.

V is TRBV3-1 (or the pseudogene TRBV3-2) and J is TRBJ2-1, with D unclear. This CDR3 spans 14 amino acids. Germline lookup yields CDR1 LGHDT and CDR2 YNNKEL (reference sequence). V gave up 2 bases and J gave up 1 base, with 6 bases separating them. CDR3 nucleotide sequence: TGTGCCAGCAGCCAATCGGGTTCCTACAATGAGCAGTTCTTC. Amino acids: CASSQSGSYNEQFF.

The rearrangement uses TRBV20-1 and TRBJ2-5; tentative D call: TRBD1 (5 bases). The CDR3 contains 12 residues. From germline, CDR1 is DFQATT and CDR2 SNEGSKA (reference sequence). The V end lost 3 bases, the J end lost 5 bases, and 10 bases lay between the germline ends. CDR3 sequence reads: CSASGAGETQYF. The DNA for the CDR3 is TGCAGTGCTAGTGGGGCAGGGGAGACCCAGTACTTC.

The CDR3 loop reads CASSRSPYEQYF. CDR3 in DNA: TGTGCCAGCAGCCGTAGCCCCTACGAGCAGTACTTC. J is TRBJ2-7 and V is TRBV7-9, with D uncertain. The V gene's germline CDR1 is SEHNR and CDR2 FQNEAQ (reference sequence). The CDR3 extends over 12 amino acids. V was cut by 5 bases and J by 2 bases, with 7 bases left in between.

The chain recombines TRBV5-1 with TRBJ1-1; D not resolved. Germline V gene lookup returns CDR1 SGHRS and CDR2 YFSETQ. V was shortened by 0 bases and J by 1 base, with 10 bases between the two germline ends. The CDR3 runs to 15 residues. The CDR3 spells CASSLADGENTEAFF. CDR3 in DNA: TGCGCCAGCAGCTTGGCCGACGGGGAGAACACTGAAGCTTTCTTT.

The chain has TRBV5-4 and TRBJ2-5; 7 positions match TRBD2. The CDR3 is 15 amino acids. In germline, CDR1 is SGHNT, CDR2 YYREEE (reference sequence). The V gene end was trimmed by 4 bases and the J gene end by 2 bases; junction bases not matched to a gene: 8. CDR3 sequence: CASSERLAAQETQYF. The CDR3 bases are TGTGCCAGCAGCGAAAGGCTAGCGGCACAAGAGACCCAGTACTTC.

The sample holds one count of this clone. The CDR3 region is CASSQKGTGGAIEAFF. For the CDR3, the DNA is TGTGCCAGCAGCCAAAAAGGGACAGGGGGCGCGATTGAAGCTTTCTTT. This chain uses TRBV11-1 with TRBJ1-1; TRBD1 matches 12 bases. The germline gives CDR1 SGHAT, CDR2 FQDESV (reference sequence). There are 16 residues in the CDR3. J was trimmed by 7 bases and V by 5 bases; bases with no gene match: 11.

The chain combines TRBV27 with TRBJ1-5; 8 nucleotides match TRBD1. The CDR3 length is 16 residues. Germline loops: CDR1 MNHEY, CDR2 SMNVEV (reference sequence). The V and J ends lost 3 bases and 3 bases, in that order; junction bases with no gene match: 7. This CDR3 reads CASSFGTTGANQPQHF. CDR3 in DNA: TGTGCCAGCAGTTTCGGGACGACAGGGGCCAATCAGCCCCAGCATTTT.

J is TRBJ1-6 and V is TRBV7-6; no firm D call. Germline values: CDR1 SGHVS, CDR2 FNYEAQ. The CDR3 is made up of 12 amino acids. V dropped 4 bases and J dropped 8 bases, with 6 bases sitting between them. The CDR3 DNA sequence: TGTGCCAGCAGCTCCTTTTATTCACCCCTCCACTTT. This translates into CASSSFYSPLHF.

The chain links TRBV2 to TRBJ1-2; D not resolved. Trimming pared 3 bases from V and 4 bases from J, leaving 12 bases between. Germline assignment: CDR1 SNHLY and CDR2 FYNNEI. This CDR3 spans 14 amino acids. In DNA, the CDR3 is TGTGCCAGCAGTGATGCGGGCAATGGCTATGGCTACACCTTC. Amino acid sequence: CASSDAGNGYGYTF.

The rearrangement links TRBV19 to TRBJ2-2; 9 bases agree with TRBD1. The germline V gene encodes CDR1 LNHDA and CDR2 SQIVND (reference sequence). The CDR3 runs 14 residues. V gave up 6 bases and J gave up 6 bases; unmatched junction bases: 5. CDR3 sequence (DNA): TGTGCCAGTAGAGGGACAGGGATTGCCGGGGAGCTGTTTTTT. Translated, it gives CASRGTGIAGELFF.

J is TRBJ1-2 and V is TRBV20-1; D is unclear. Looked up from germline, CDR1 is DFQATT and CDR2 is SNEGSKA (reference sequence). V was clipped by 6 bases and J by 8 bases, with 10 bases between them. The CDR3 covers 10 residues. Here the CDR3 DNA reads TGCAGTGCCCCCCTGGGCGGCTACACCTTC. Its translation is CSAPLGGYTF.

DNA of the CDR3: TGCGCCAGCAGTGAGTCGGGCGTTGAAGCTTTCTTT. This encodes CASSESGVEAFF. V and J are TRBV10-2 and TRBJ1-1; D is unresolved. Germline V gene data show CDR1 as WSHSY and CDR2 as SAAADI. V was pared by 0 bases and J by 7 bases, with 6 bases between. The CDR3 is 12 residues long.

This clone was seen once. The chain has TRBV10-3 and TRBJ2-7, with TRBD1 as a possible D gene (6 bases). The CDR3 covers 15 residues. Germline CDR1 ENHRY, CDR2 SYGVKD. V shed 6 bases and J shed 0 bases, with 15 bases lying between them. This CDR3 reads CAIRKNRDTSYEQYF. For the CDR3, the DNA is TGTGCCATCAGGAAGAACCGGGACACCTCCTACGAGCAGTACTTC.

The chain employs TRBV2 and TRBJ1-5; 7 bases are shared with TRBD1. V trimming: 6 bases; J trimming: 4 bases; junction bases outside the gene matches: 6. The CDR3 is made up of 14 amino acids. Germline values: CDR1 SNHLY, CDR2 FYNNEI. The CDR3 coding sequence is TGTGCCAGCAGCGGGACAGTCTATAATCAGCCCCAGCATTTT. This sequence encodes CASSGTVYNQPQHF.

The genes are TRBV10-2 and TRBJ2-1; D is possibly TRBD2 (6 bases). Germline V gene lookup returns CDR1 WSHSY and CDR2 SAAADI. This CDR3 is 12 amino acids long. V shed 2 bases and J shed 13 bases, with 12 bases lying between them. CDR3 DNA: TGCGCCAGCAGTGAGACACCGGGACTTCAGTTCTTC. Its protein product is CASSETPGLQFF.

Only one count was recorded for this clone. This chain joins TRBV19 and TRBJ1-2; 10 bases are shared with TRBD1. This CDR3 is 12 amino acids long. With 8 bases clipped from V and 6 bases from J, the junction kept 3 bases outside the gene matches. Germline values: CDR1 LNHDA, CDR2 SQIVND (reference sequence). Written as DNA, the CDR3 is TGTGCCAGTGAGGGACAGGGGAATGGCTACACCTTC. Protein product: CASEGQGNGYTF.

The chain couples TRBV7-9 to TRBJ1-2; a weak D match, TRBD1 (5 bases). Trimming stripped 1 base from V and 0 bases from J, with 15 bases between. The CDR3 totals 17 residues. The germline V gene encodes CDR1 SEHNR and CDR2 FQNEAQ (reference sequence). CDR3 nucleotides: TGTGCCAGCAGCTTAGGATCAGGGAGGGTGGCTAACTATGGCTACACCTTC. Translation: CASSLGSGRVANYGYTF. Looking up the rest from reference TRBV7-9 and TRBJ1-2 gives the full variable domain: DTGVSQNPRHKITKRGQNVTFRCDPISEHNRLYWYRQTLGQGPEFLTYFQNEAQLEKSRLLSDRFSAERPKGSFSTLEIQRTEQGDSAMYLCASSLGSGRVANYGYTFGSGTRLTVV.

In this sample, this clone turned up once. The CDR3 nucleotides read TGTGCCAGTAGTGGAGGAAGGTCCGGGGAGCTGTTTTTT. Amino acids: CASSGGRSGELFF. The genes are TRBV18 and TRBJ2-2; maybe TRBD2 (5 bases). CDR1 KGHSH and CDR2 LQKENI come from the germline V gene. CDR3 size: 13 residues. Trimming removed 9 bases from V and 6 bases from J, with 14 bases in between.

The chain links TRBV12-3 or TRBV12-4 to TRBJ1-2, with D uncertain. V lost 5 bases and J 5 bases, leaving 6 bases between the germline ends. The CDR3 runs to 11 residues. The CDR3 DNA follows: TGTGCCAGCAGTCTTGAGTATGGCTACACCTTC. This gives the protein CASSLEYGYTF.

This chain joins TRBV3-1 (or the pseudogene TRBV3-2) and TRBJ1-1; a weak D match, TRBD1 (5 bases). Trimming shortened V by 3 bases and J by 2 bases, and 10 bases separated the two germline ends. The CDR3 loop spans 14 amino acids. Germline V lookup: CDR1 LGHDT, CDR2 YNNKEL (reference sequence). Here the CDR3 reads CASSHGDSNTEAFF. CDR3 DNA: TGTGCCAGCAGCCACGGCGACAGTAACACTGAAGCTTTCTTT.

This clone was recorded only once. The chain carries TRBV28 and TRBJ1-2; unclear D gene. Germline CDR1 and CDR2: MDHEN and SYDVKM. This CDR3 spans 14 amino acids. The V and J ends lost 7 bases and 8 bases respectively, with 20 bases between them. This CDR3 reads CASTLPEGTIGYTF. CDR3 in DNA: TGTGCCAGCACCCTTCCCGAGGGAACGATCGGCTACACCTTC.

V usage is TRBV11-3 and J usage is TRBJ2-2; D is perhaps TRBD1 (6 bases). V was pared by 5 bases and J by 1 base, with 14 bases between. This CDR3 contains 16 residues. Looked up from germline, CDR1 is SGHNT and CDR2 is YENEEA. The CDR3 region is CASSATGTWNTGELFF. The CDR3 bases are TGTGCCAGCAGCGCGACCGGGACATGGAACACCGGGGAGCTGTTTTTT.

This chain uses TRBV29-1 with TRBJ1-2; possibly TRBD1 for D (5 bases). V lost 5 bases and J 8 bases, leaving 12 bases between the germline ends. In germline, CDR1 is SQVTM, CDR2 ANQGSEA. The CDR3 contains 11 residues. The CDR3, as DNA: TGCAGCGTTTCGGAGGGGAGAGGCTACACCTTC. Protein: CSVSEGRGYTF.

The V call is TRBV19, the J call TRBJ1-4; D is unclear. CDR1 is LNHDA, CDR2 SQIVND, per germline (reference sequence). CDR3 length equals 15 residues. V lost 5 bases and J 8 bases, leaving 18 bases between the germline ends. The CDR3 sequence: CASSPSGGKEEKLFF. CDR3 DNA: TGTGCCAGTAGTCCAAGCGGAGGGAAGGAGGAAAAACTGTTTTTT. Filled out from reference TRBV19 and TRBJ1-4, the complete variable domain reads DGGITQSPKYLFRKEGQNVTLSCEQNLNHDAMYWYRQDPGQGLRLIYYSQIVNDFQKGDIAEGYSVSREKKESFPLTVTSAQKNPTAFYLCASSPSGGKEEKLFFGSGTQLSVL.

This chain joins TRBV7-2 and TRBJ1-6, with 7 nucleotides matching TRBD1. After removal of 5 bases from V and 5 bases from J, the junction contained 3 bases not matched to a gene. In germline, CDR1 is SGHTA, CDR2 FQGNSA. This CDR3 spans 14 amino acids. The CDR3 DNA follows: TGTGCCAGCAGCCGGGACAGCAATAATTCACCCCTCCACTTT. Protein product: CASSRDSNNSPLHF.

This chain connects TRBV9 to TRBJ2-5, with 7 bases lining up with TRBD1. V gave up 0 bases and J gave up 6 bases; unmatched junction bases: 11. The CDR3 loop spans 16 amino acids. Germline CDR1 reads SGDLS; CDR2 reads YYNGEE. The CDR3 is CASSVEPGGGRKTQYF. CDR3 bases: TGTGCCAGCAGCGTAGAGCCAGGGGGTGGTCGGAAGACCCAGTACTTC.